A single sample gave rise to the 6 T cell receptor beta chains below, sequenced in a study of T cells in Graves' hyperthyroidism and ophthalmopathy. Amplified regions were TCR beta CDR3 sequences from RNA transcripts. HTBI primers were used for first-round RT-PCR of the TCR CDR3. One entry per CDR3 protein, called by TCRdb with MiXCR from the multiplex PCR reads. The sample lists about 260,000 distinct CDR3 sequences, less than 30% occurring once. Sequenced: blood. These receptors all come from a man between 40 and 49 years old with Graves' hyperthyroidism that later progressed to Graves' ophthalmopathy.

CDR3 residues: CASSEDWAYEQYF. CDR3 DNA sequence: TGTGCCAGCAGTGAGGACTGGGCCTACGAGCAGTACTTC. This chain joins TRBV6-1 and TRBJ2-7, with D possibly being TRBD2 (5 bases). CDR1 and CDR2 (germline): MNHNS, SASEGT. The CDR3 spans 13 residues. Trimming stripped 3 bases from V and 2 bases from J, with 8 bases between.

This chain links TRBV6-2 or TRBV6-3 with TRBJ1-1; D remains unclear. The CDR3 length is 16 residues. The germline CDR1 and CDR2 sequences are MNHEY and SVGEGT. V was trimmed by 6 bases and J by 1 base, leaving 18 bases between them. The CDR3: CASSPRWTGRNTEAFF. The CDR3 DNA reads TGTGCCAGCAGCCCCCGGTGGACCGGGAGGAACACTGAAGCTTTCTTT.

The rearrangement uses TRBV6-2 or TRBV6-3 and TRBJ1-2, with D hard to call. Trimming shortened V by 0 bases and J by 8 bases, and 13 bases separated the two germline ends. The CDR3 sequence is 14 residues long. In germline, CDR1 is MNHEY, CDR2 SVGEGT. The CDR3 is CASSYSGGNGGYTF. Written as DNA, the CDR3 is TGTGCCAGCAGTTACTCCGGCGGGAACGGAGGCTACACCTTC.

This clonotype was observed many times. V gene TRBV20-1 combines with J gene TRBJ2-7; 7 bases align to TRBD2. V lost 1 base, J lost 2 bases, and 8 bases stayed unmatched. Germline V gene data show CDR1 as DFQATT and CDR2 as SNEGSKA (reference sequence). This CDR3 comprises 15 residues. The CDR3 coding sequence is TGCAGTGCTAGAGGGGATGGGGGGGGTCCCTACGAGCAGTACTTC. Translation: CSARGDGGGPYEQYF.

Many counts were recorded for this clonotype. The chain links TRBV6-2 or TRBV6-3 to TRBJ2-3; D gene ambiguous. CDR3 length: 14 residues. V dropped 0 bases and J dropped 2 bases, with 6 bases sitting between them. Germline V gene sequence: CDR1 MNHEY, CDR2 SVGEGT. The chain's CDR3 is CASSYSGNTDTQYF. The CDR3 DNA sequence: TGTGCCAGCAGTTACTCGGGGAACACAGATACGCAGTATTTT.

This clonotype was counted many times. The chain combines TRBV30 with TRBJ1-5; perhaps TRBD1 as D (5 bases). Germline V lookup: CDR1 GTSNPN, CDR2 SVGIG (reference sequence). This CDR3 is 12 amino acids long. V was pared by 8 bases and J by 4 bases, with 12 bases between. The CDR3 is CAQGTGNQPQHF. CDR3 sequence (DNA): TGTGCCCAAGGGACGGGTAATCAGCCCCAGCATTTT.